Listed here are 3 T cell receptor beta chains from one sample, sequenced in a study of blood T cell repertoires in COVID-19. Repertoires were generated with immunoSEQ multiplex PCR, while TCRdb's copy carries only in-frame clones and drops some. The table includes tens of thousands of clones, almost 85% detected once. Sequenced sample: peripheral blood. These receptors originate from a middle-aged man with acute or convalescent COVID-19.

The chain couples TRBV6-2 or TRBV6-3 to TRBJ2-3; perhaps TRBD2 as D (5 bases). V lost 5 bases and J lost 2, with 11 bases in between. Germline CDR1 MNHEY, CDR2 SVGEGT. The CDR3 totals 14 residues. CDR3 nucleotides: TGTGCCAGCAGTAAAGCGGCCACCACAGATACGCAGTATTTT. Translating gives CASSKAATTDTQYF.

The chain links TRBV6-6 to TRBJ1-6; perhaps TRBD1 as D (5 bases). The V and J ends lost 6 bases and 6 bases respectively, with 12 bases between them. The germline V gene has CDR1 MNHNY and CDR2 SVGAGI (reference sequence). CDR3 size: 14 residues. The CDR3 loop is CASRPDSLNSPLHF. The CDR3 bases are TGTGCCAGCAGACCCGACAGCCTTAATTCACCCCTCCACTTT.

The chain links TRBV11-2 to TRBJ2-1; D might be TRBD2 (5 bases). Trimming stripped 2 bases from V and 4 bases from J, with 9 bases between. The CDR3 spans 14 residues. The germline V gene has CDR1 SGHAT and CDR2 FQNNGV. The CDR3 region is CASSLLGLYNEQFF. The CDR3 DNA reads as TGTGCCAGCAGCTTACTAGGACTGTACAATGAGCAGTTCTTC.